The 21 T cell receptor beta chains presented below share a single source sample, sequenced in a study of OX40 agonist ivuxolimab in advanced cancers. Assay used: immunoSEQ multiplex PCR; TCRdb lists only in-frame clones, some missing. The sample contains some 74,000 clones, 86% of which appear only once. Sequences were derived from CD4+ or CD8+ T cells sorted from blood, sampled in a trial of the OX40 agonist ivuxolimab. The receptors were gathered from an adult with an advanced solid tumor such as melanoma, head and neck, liver or kidney cancer.

The genes are TRBV7-9 and TRBJ2-3; weak D call: TRBD2 (7 bases). Trimming stripped 3 bases from V and 3 bases from J, with 16 bases between. Germline V gene sequence: CDR1 SEHNR, CDR2 FQNEAQ (reference sequence). CDR3 length: 16 residues. The CDR3, as DNA: TGTGCCAGCAGCTTCCCTGAAGGGGGGGGTACAGATACGCAGTATTTT. It specifies CASSFPEGGGTDTQYF.

By frequency in the sample, this clone is medium-sized. The chain employs TRBV6-1 and TRBJ2-7, with 8 bases fitting TRBD1. V was clipped by 5 bases and J by 3 bases; unmatched bases: 9. Germline CDR1 reads MNHNS; CDR2 reads SASEGT. This CDR3 spans 15 amino acids. The CDR3 nucleotides are TGTGCCAGCAGTACCCGGACAGGGTGGGACTACGAGCAGTACTTC. It yields the protein CASSTRTGWDYEQYF.

This rearrangement joins TRBV7-9 to TRBJ2-5; D remains unclear. CDR3 length: 13 residues. Trimming pared 7 bases from V and 0 bases from J, leaving 9 bases between. The V gene's germline CDR1 is SEHNR and CDR2 FQNEAQ (reference sequence). The CDR3: CASNGFDQETQYF. CDR3 in DNA: TGTGCCAGCAACGGGTTTGACCAAGAGACCCAGTACTTC.

The chain uses TRBV11-3 and TRBJ1-3, with TRBD1 matching 8 bases. CDR1 and CDR2 from the germline V gene are SGHNT and YENEEA. The CDR3 runs 15 residues. V was clipped by 8 bases and J by 0 bases; unmatched bases: 6. The CDR3: CASGSGTGSGNTIYF. The CDR3 DNA is TGTGCCAGCGGTTCCGGGACAGGCTCTGGAAACACCATATATTTT.

Only one count was recorded for this clone. The chain recombines TRBV7-2 with TRBJ2-7, with TRBD1 matching 8 bases. The V gene's germline CDR1 is SGHTA and CDR2 FQGNSA. Trimming cost V 5 bases and J 2 bases; bases outside gene matches: 8. The CDR3 consists of 15 residues. The chain's CDR3 is CASSLPGQVPYEQYF. In nucleotides, the CDR3 is TGTGCCAGCAGCCTTCCGGGACAGGTCCCCTACGAGCAGTACTTC.

The chain combines TRBV6-4 with TRBJ2-3; D is possibly TRBD1 (6 bases). The ends were cut back, 6 bases at V and 4 bases at J, with 17 bases in the middle. The CDR3 consists of 15 residues. The V gene's germline CDR1 is MRHNA and CDR2 SNTAGT. CDR3 nucleotide sequence: TGTGCCAGCAGCAGAACAGGGTACGGTCCAGATACGCAGTATTTT. Its translation is CASSRTGYGPDTQYF.

The chain employs TRBV27 and TRBJ2-2; the match to TRBD2 covers 9 bases. V gave up 7 bases and J gave up 3 bases; unmatched junction bases: 6. From germline, CDR1 is MNHEY and CDR2 SMNVEV (reference sequence). This CDR3 spans 15 amino acids. In DNA form, the CDR3 reads TGTGCCAGCACCCCTAGCGGGACGTACACCGGGGAGCTGTTTTTT. Its translation: CASTPSGTYTGELFF.

The V and J genes are TRBV19 and TRBJ1-1; D uncertain. This CDR3 is built from 10 residues. CDR1 is LNHDA, CDR2 SQIVND, per germline (reference sequence). Trimming left V 6 bases short and J 9 bases short, with 8 bases between. This CDR3 reads CASRAAQAFF. CDR3 coding DNA: TGTGCCAGTAGAGCAGCCCAAGCTTTCTTT.

The chain links TRBV9 to TRBJ2-1; tentative D call: TRBD2 (6 bases). Trimming left V 2 bases short and J 7 bases short, with 16 bases between. The CDR3 has 15 amino acids. Germline assignment: CDR1 SGDLS and CDR2 YYNGEE. In DNA form, the CDR3 reads TGTGCCAGCAGCGTCGGTCATAGCGGCCCTAATGAGCAGTTCTTC. This gives the protein CASSVGHSGPNEQFF.

The V call is TRBV6-6, the J call TRBJ1-3, with D hard to call. Germline V CDR1 and CDR2: MNHNY, SVGAGI (reference sequence). The CDR3 runs to 16 residues. V gave up 0 bases and J gave up 0 bases, with 9 bases separating them. The CDR3 loop is CASSYSRVFSGNTIYF. Here the CDR3 DNA reads TGTGCCAGCAGTTACTCGCGGGTCTTCTCTGGAAACACCATATATTTT.

This chain joins TRBV2 and TRBJ1-4; a weak D match, TRBD1 (5 bases). The CDR3 covers 15 residues. Germline CDR1 SNHLY, CDR2 FYNNEI. Trimming cost V 3 bases and J 7 bases, with 15 bases left between them. In DNA, the CDR3 is TGTGCCAGCAGTGATTGGGGCCGCGGGGGTGAAAAACTGTTTTTT. Its protein product is CASSDWGRGGEKLFF.

Comments on this clone: Other DNA sequences within the sample encode an identical CDR3. The V call is TRBV6-5, the J call TRBJ1-1; D is uncertain. V lost 0 bases and J 1 base, leaving 3 bases between the germline ends. From germline, CDR1 is MNHEY and CDR2 SVGAGI. The CDR3 extends over 13 amino acids. The CDR3 DNA reads TGTGCCAGCAGTTACTCAACGAACACTGAAGCTTTCTTT. Protein: CASSYSTNTEAFF.

Written as DNA, the CDR3 is TGTGCCAGCAGCCCCCCCTTTGGACGGGGGGGGCGAAATACCGGGGAGCTGTTTTTT. Translation: CASSPPFGRGGRNTGELFF. This chain connects TRBV7-9 to TRBJ2-2, with 8 positions matching TRBD2. V lost 5 bases and J lost 5; bases outside the gene matches: 19. Germline assignment: CDR1 SEHNR and CDR2 FQNEAQ (reference sequence). The CDR3 has 19 residues. Combining the CDR3 with reference TRBV7-9 and TRBJ2-2 gives the whole variable domain DTGVSQNPRHKITKRGQNVTFRCDPISEHNRLYWYRQTLGQGPEFLTYFQNEAQLEKSRLLSDRFSAERPKGSFSTLEIQRTEQGDSAMYLCASSPPFGRGGRNTGELFFGEGSRLTVL.

The chain carries TRBV7-3 and TRBJ2-3; 7 positions agree with TRBD1. Per the germline V gene, CDR1 is SGHTA and CDR2 is FQGTGA. V shed 4 bases, J shed 0 bases, and the junction held 4 bases outside the gene matches. The CDR3 sequence is 15 residues long. CDR3 residues: CASSSRTGSTDTQYF. For the CDR3, the DNA is TGTGCCAGCAGCTCTCGGACAGGTAGCACAGATACGCAGTATTTT.

V is TRBV30 and J is TRBJ2-5; D is possibly TRBD1 (5 bases). This CDR3 has 14 residues. V was clipped by 1 base and J by 3 bases, with 12 bases between them. Germline values: CDR1 GTSNPN, CDR2 SVGIG (reference sequence). This CDR3 is CAWSAGSPEETQYF. For the CDR3, the DNA is TGTGCCTGGAGTGCAGGGTCCCCTGAAGAGACCCAGTACTTC.

This chain uses TRBV19 with TRBJ2-3; TRBD1 is a possible D gene (6 bases). CDR3 length equals 15 residues. The V gene lost 1 base and the J gene lost 5 bases, with 13 bases spanning the gap. Germline V gives CDR1 LNHDA, CDR2 SQIVND (reference sequence). CDR3 amino acids: CASSIGQGLLDTQYF. In DNA form, the CDR3 reads TGTGCCAGTAGTATAGGGCAGGGGCTCTTAGATACGCAGTATTTT.

The chain links TRBV11-3 to TRBJ2-1; D is unresolved. V was shortened by 7 bases and J by 8 bases, with 12 bases between the two germline ends. The germline V gene encodes CDR1 SGHNT and CDR2 YENEEA. The CDR3 runs 12 residues. In nucleotides, the CDR3 is TGTGCCAGCACTCCCCGGCTTGATGAGCAGTTCTTC. This translates into CASTPRLDEQFF.

The V call is TRBV9, the J call TRBJ2-4, with a weak D call TRBD2 (6 bases). The CDR3 contains 16 residues. V lost 0 bases and J lost 9, with 19 bases in between. CDR1 and CDR2 (germline): SGDLS, YYNGEE. CDR3 in DNA: TGTGCCAGCAGCGTAGCGGGAGCTGCTGGCGTTGGCATTCAGTACTTC. Translated: CASSVAGAAGVGIQYF.

The chain couples TRBV9 to TRBJ2-3, with 7 bases that match TRBD1. The V gene end was trimmed by 3 bases and the J gene end by 0 bases; junction bases not matched to a gene: 4. The V gene's germline CDR1 is SGDLS and CDR2 YYNGEE. The CDR3 consists of 15 residues. The CDR3 bases are TGTGCCAGCAGCGCCGGGACAGCTAGCACAGATACGCAGTATTTT. As protein: CASSAGTASTDTQYF. Full variable domain (remainder filled in from reference TRBV9 and TRBJ2-3): DSGVTQTPKHLITATGQRVTLRCSPRSGDLSVYWYQQSLDQGLQFLIQYYNGEERAKGNILERFSAQQFPDLHSELNLSSLELGDSALYFCASSAGTASTDTQYFGPGTRLTVL.

The CDR3 region is CASSFGRVGSGANVLTF. In DNA, the CDR3 is TGTGCCAGCAGCTTTGGCAGGGTCGGGTCTGGGGCCAACGTCCTGACTTTC. The chain recombines TRBV7-8 with TRBJ2-6, with TRBD1 as a possible D gene (5 bases). The V gene lost 3 bases and the J gene lost 1 base, with 13 bases spanning the gap. CDR1 and CDR2 (germline): SGHVS, FQNEAQ. The CDR3 is 17 residues long.

The genes are TRBV6-1 and TRBJ1-6; tentative D call: TRBD1 (5 bases). V was pared by 6 bases and J by 8 bases, with 11 bases between. The V gene's germline CDR1 is MNHNS and CDR2 SASEGT. The CDR3 runs to 13 residues. DNA for the CDR3: TGTGCCAGCAGGGGGGACGGTGATTCACCCCTCCACTTT. Translated, it gives CASRGDGDSPLHF.